This T cell receptor beta chain was retrieved from a study of CXCR3-negative and CXCR3-positive naive CD8 T cells. Study-level results: For memory CD8+ cells diversity was much lower, but both naive subsets had comparably high diversity. CXCR3-expressing naive cells carried TRB CDR3s more hydrophobic than those of CXCR3-negative naive cells. Cryopreserved cells showed partially decreased CXCR3 expression, and most assays used fresh PBMCs.

Triplicate sorts, 250,000 to 350,000 cells apiece, were made for each CD8+ T cell subset. Germline lookup yields CDR1 SGHRS and CDR2 YFSETQ. The CDR3 extends over 13 amino acids. Notes on this clonotype: Its antigen is not known.

The libraries of TRB cDNA were prepared using 5' RACE with UMI labels. From its re-call of the 5' RACE reads, TCRdb lists each CDR3 protein once, without DNA. The table lists 55,000 to 65,000 distinct CDR3 sequences. The TCR was taken from a human donor in good health. Some clones in this sample may be carry-over from other donors' samples. Sequencing was carried out using naive CXCR3+ CD8+ T cells from blood. The subset: CD45RO-CCR7+CD27+CD95- naive CD8+ T cells expressing CXCR3 (TNR3+). The genes are TRBV5-1 and TRBJ2-3; TCRdb outputs TRBD2, but without DNA this stays unchecked. CDR3 loop: CASTAGGPDTQYF.